The T cell receptor beta chain under discussion was sequenced for a study of CXCR3-negative and CXCR3-positive naive CD8 T cells. Via 5' RACE with UMI labels, TRB cDNA libraries were prepared. TCRdb reprocessed the 5' RACE reads and stores each CDR3 protein as one record, lacking DNA. This listing includes about 130,000 distinct CDR3 sequences. This CDR3 has 13 amino acids. Germline V gene data show CDR1 as DFQATT and CDR2 as SNEGSKA (reference sequence). The rearrangement links TRBV20-1 to TRBJ1-1. Sequenced sample: naive CXCR3- CD8+ T cells from blood. Subset meaning: CD45RO-CCR7+CD27+CD95- naive CD8+ T cells lacking CXCR3 (TNR3-). The TCR originated in a human donor in good health. Some clones in this sample may be carry-over from other donors' samples. CDR3 protein: CSARALMNTEAFF.